This T cell receptor beta chain was retrieved from a study of T cells in severe cutaneous drug reactions. The iRepertoire multiplex PCR system with TCR subtype-specific primers built both bulk and single-cell libraries. No DNA is given; TCRdb re-called the multiplex PCR reads and lists each CDR3 protein once. The listing contains about 10,000 distinct CDR3 sequences. The patients sequenced had a carbamazepine-induced Stevens-Johnson syndrome or toxic epidermal necrolysis reaction. This CDR3 contains 17 residues. The germline V gene encodes CDR1 DFQATT and CDR2 SNEGSKA (reference sequence). The sequence came from a human donor with Stevens-Johnson syndrome, a severe cutaneous drug reaction. The sample was cells from a skin blister. This sequence joins TRBV20-1 and TRBJ2-1; there is no DNA to check the TCRdb D call of TRBD1. The CDR3 is CSAAGAWKRSSYNEQFF.